The 3 T cell receptor beta chains given below trace back to one sample, sequenced in a study of shared clonotypes between healthy human individuals. The data were produced by immunoSEQ multiplex PCR, yet TCRdb's version contains in-frame clones alone and is incomplete. The table has 470,000 or so clones, approximately 81% seen once. The sample comprised PBMCs. The receptors were gathered from a woman in her forties in good health. Some clones in this sample may be carry-over from other donors' samples.

Comment on this clone: A far bigger clonotype differs at one base, so this is likely a read error. The V and J genes are TRBV2 and TRBJ2-2; a weak D match, TRBD2 (5 bases). V was clipped by 2 bases and J by 5 bases, with 9 bases between them. CDR3 length: 14 amino acids. Germline CDR1 is SNHLY and CDR2 is FYNNEI. In DNA, the CDR3 is TGTGCCAGCAGTGAAATAGGGAGTACCGGGGAGCTGTTTTTT. Translating it yields CASSEIGSTGELFF. Drawing the rest from reference TRBV2 and TRBJ2-2, the complete variable domain is EPEVTQTPSHQVTQMGQEVILRCVPISNHLYFYWYRQILGQKVEFLVSFYNNEISEKSEIFDDQFSVERPDGSNFTLKIRSTKLEDSAMYFCASSEIGSTGELFFGEGSRLTVL.

The genes are TRBV10-2 and TRBJ1-1; no reliable D call. The ends were cut back, 3 bases at V and 2 bases at J, with 7 bases in the middle. Germline lookup yields CDR1 WSHSY and CDR2 SAAADI. The CDR3 has 13 residues. The CDR3 region has the DNA TGCGCCAGCAGTGATAACCTCAACACTGAAGCTTTCTTT. It specifies CASSDNLNTEAFF.

The chain links TRBV6-5 to TRBJ2-7; 9 nucleotides agree with TRBD1. The CDR3 covers 12 residues. Germline CDR1 MNHEY, CDR2 SVGAGI. Trimming took 5 bases from V and 13 from J; bases not matched to a gene: 9. The CDR3 nucleotides read TGTGCCAGCAGTCCCACCGGGACAGGGATATACTTC. Translating gives CASSPTGTGIYF.